Listed here are 26 T cell receptor beta chains from one sample, sequenced in a study of T cell responses to AZD1222 COVID-19 vaccine. Some clones are missing from TCRdb's copy, which holds only in-frame ones; the method was immunoSEQ multiplex PCR. Here the sample spans about 150,000 clones, 92% being singletons. The sample consisted of peripheral blood, taken 28 days after the second AZD1222 dose. The receptors shown here come from an adult who received the AZD1222 COVID-19 vaccine.

The genes are TRBV7-9 and TRBJ1-3; D is perhaps TRBD1 (5 bases). Per the germline V gene, CDR1 is SEHNR and CDR2 is FQNEAQ (reference sequence). Trimming took off 1 base at V and 4 bases at J, with 14 bases between the two ends. The CDR3 is 16 residues long. CDR3 residues: CASSLDPLGVGNTIYF. For the CDR3, the DNA is TGTGCCAGCAGCTTAGATCCCCTAGGGGTGGGAAACACCATATATTTT.

As DNA, the CDR3 is TGTGCCAGCACCCTACGGGATAGCTATGGCTACACCTTC. Its protein product is CASTLRDSYGYTF. This chain links TRBV5-4 with TRBJ1-2; D gene uncertain. V was trimmed by 6 bases and J by 4 bases, leaving 13 bases between them. There are 13 residues in the CDR3. The V gene's germline CDR1 is SGHNT and CDR2 YYREEE (reference sequence).

This clone has a single count. CDR3: CASSEAPSGNTIYF. The CDR3 DNA follows: TGTGCCAGCAGCGAGGCGCCCTCTGGAAACACCATATATTTT. The V call is TRBV9, the J call TRBJ1-3; D is uncertain. The V end lost 3 bases, the J end lost 0 bases, and 7 bases lay between the germline ends. CDR1 SGDLS and CDR2 YYNGEE come from the germline V gene. The CDR3 sequence is 14 residues long.

The V gene is TRBV27, the J gene TRBJ1-2; 11 bases align to TRBD1. With 6 bases clipped from V and 7 bases from J, the junction kept 7 bases outside the gene matches. Germline-derived CDR1 and CDR2 are MNHEY and SMNVEV (reference sequence). The CDR3 spans 14 residues. The CDR3 loop is CASRSGQGVGGYTF. DNA for the CDR3: TGTGCCAGCAGGTCGGGACAGGGGGTGGGTGGCTACACCTTC.

This rearrangement joins TRBV6-5 to TRBJ1-1; 7 bases are shared with TRBD1. The CDR3 runs 15 residues. J gave up 2 bases and V 10 bases, and 13 bases lay outside the gene matches. Looked up from germline, CDR1 is MNHEY and CDR2 is SVGAGI. CDR3 bases: TGTGCCACCGCCCCTGGGACAGCTTCAAACACTGAAGCTTTCTTT. It translates to CATAPGTASNTEAFF.

This rearrangement joins TRBV2 to TRBJ2-1, with D tentatively TRBD1 (5 bases). The CDR3 loop spans 14 amino acids. Germline V gene sequence: CDR1 SNHLY, CDR2 FYNNEI. V dropped 4 bases and J dropped 5 bases, with 12 bases sitting between them. The CDR3 bases are TGTGCCAGCAGTGCAGGGCGAACAGACAATGAGCAGTTCTTC. Encoded protein: CASSAGRTDNEQFF.

The V and J genes are TRBV9 and TRBJ2-7, with D perhaps TRBD2 (6 bases). This CDR3 contains 15 residues. CDR1 SGDLS and CDR2 YYNGEE come from the germline V gene. Trimming stripped 0 bases from V and 5 bases from J, with 15 bases between. The CDR3 here is CASSVGSGSNHEQYF. The CDR3 DNA follows: TGTGCCAGCAGCGTAGGTTCCGGGAGTAACCACGAGCAGTACTTC.

This chain connects TRBV28 to TRBJ2-7; 7 nucleotides agree with TRBD2. Germline CDR1 MDHEN, CDR2 SYDVKM. This CDR3 comprises 13 residues. The junction had 8 bases not matched to a gene; V was cut back by 8 bases and J by 4 bases. The CDR3 nucleotides are TGTGCCAGCCGGCCCCCGGGAGGTTACGAGCAGTACTTC. It codes for CASRPPGGYEQYF.

The V gene is TRBV4-3, the J gene TRBJ2-7; 7 bases agree with TRBD1. This CDR3 spans 16 amino acids. After removal of 1 base from V and 3 bases from J, the junction contained 9 bases not matched to a gene. Germline V gives CDR1 LGHNA, CDR2 YSLEER. The CDR3 protein is CASSQGGDRSIYEQYF. CDR3 bases: TGCGCCAGCAGCCAAGGAGGGGACAGATCAATCTACGAGCAGTACTTC.

The J gene is TRBJ1-4, the V gene TRBV11-2, with D perhaps TRBD1 (5 bases). Germline-derived CDR1 and CDR2 are SGHAT and FQNNGV. This CDR3 has 15 residues. V lost 1 base and J lost 8, with 14 bases in between. The CDR3, as DNA: TGTGCCAGCAGCTTAGCCCCCGGGACGGGGGAAAAACTGTTTTTT. Amino acids: CASSLAPGTGEKLFF.

The V and J genes are TRBV6-1 and TRBJ1-6, with D hard to call. V lost 3 bases and J lost 5, with 5 bases in between. This CDR3 has 13 amino acids. Germline loops: CDR1 MNHNS, CDR2 SASEGT. This CDR3 reads CASSETNNSPLHF. The CDR3, as DNA: TGTGCCAGCAGTGAGACAAATAATTCACCCCTCCACTTT.

The chain carries TRBV11-2 and TRBJ1-2; a possible D gene is TRBD1 (6 bases). The CDR3 runs 14 residues. CDR1 and CDR2 (germline): SGHAT, FQNNGV. Trimming shortened V by 3 bases and J by 6 bases, and 14 bases separated the two germline ends. CDR3 coding DNA: TGTGCCAGCAGCTTTAACCCGGGACAAGATGGCTACACCTTC. Encoded protein: CASSFNPGQDGYTF.

The chain combines TRBV2 with TRBJ2-2; 8 nucleotides match TRBD1. This CDR3 spans 14 amino acids. J gave up 7 bases and V 8 bases, and 9 bases lay outside the gene matches. The germline V gene encodes CDR1 SNHLY and CDR2 FYNNEI. DNA of the CDR3: TGTGCCAGCTGCACTCAGGGGGCGGGCGGGGAGCTGTTTTTT. This gives the protein CASCTQGAGGELFF.

The chain combines TRBV5-1 with TRBJ2-5, with D perhaps matching TRBD2 (7 bases). V lost 4 bases to trimming and J lost 0 bases, with 22 bases between them. Germline V lookup: CDR1 SGHRS, CDR2 YFSETQ. There are 18 residues in the CDR3. For the CDR3, the DNA is TGCGCCAGCAGCCAGGGGCGGGGACTAATGACCTACCAAGAGACCCAGTACTTC. This gives the protein CASSQGRGLMTYQETQYF.

The V gene is TRBV24-1, the J gene TRBJ1-1; D call uncertain. CDR1 is KGHDR, CDR2 SFDVKD, per germline. V lost 3 bases to trimming and J lost 1 base, with 5 bases between them. The CDR3 has 13 amino acids. The CDR3 coding sequence is TGTGCCACCAGTGATCCAGGGAACACTGAAGCTTTCTTT. This sequence encodes CATSDPGNTEAFF.

The chain employs TRBV19 and TRBJ2-1, with D perhaps TRBD2 (5 bases). CDR1 LNHDA and CDR2 SQIVND come from the germline V gene (reference sequence). The V end was cut by 8 bases, the J end by 3 bases, with 11 bases between. CDR3 length: 13 amino acids. CDR3 sequence: CASSHGNYNEQFF. The CDR3 bases are TGTGCCAGTTCCCACGGGAACTACAATGAGCAGTTCTTC.

The chain couples TRBV7-9 to TRBJ2-2; 8 bases fit TRBD2. J was trimmed by 6 bases and V by 10 bases; bases with no gene match: 13. Per the germline V gene, CDR1 is SEHNR and CDR2 is FQNEAQ (reference sequence). This CDR3 region has 15 residues. The CDR3 is CATMDSPGGSGELFF. For the CDR3, the DNA is TGTGCCACCATGGACTCCCCGGGAGGGTCCGGGGAGCTGTTTTTT.

The chain links TRBV6-5 to TRBJ2-7, with D possibly being TRBD1 (6 bases). Germline-derived CDR1 and CDR2 are MNHEY and SVGAGI. The CDR3 consists of 13 residues. The germline V and J ends were trimmed by 6 bases and 2 bases, with 11 bases remaining between them. Here the CDR3 reads CASSPGEPYEQYF. As DNA, the CDR3 is TGTGCCAGCAGCCCAGGGGAACCCTACGAGCAGTACTTC.

The rearrangement uses TRBV7-9 and TRBJ2-7; 9 bases fit TRBD1. CDR1 and CDR2 from the germline V gene are SEHNR and FQNEAQ (reference sequence). The CDR3 spans 14 residues. V shed 5 bases and J 4 bases; nucleotides not matched to a gene: 6. The CDR3, as DNA: TGTGCCAGCAGCACGGGACAGGGTGTGTACGAGCAGTACTTC. Protein sequence: CASSTGQGVYEQYF.

The CDR3 here is CASSLDSANYGYTF. The CDR3 DNA follows: TGTGCCAGCAGCTTAGACAGTGCCAACTATGGCTACACCTTC. The V call is TRBV11-2, the J call TRBJ1-2; D is undetermined. In germline, CDR1 is SGHAT, CDR2 FQNNGV. V lost 0 bases, J lost 2 bases, and 7 bases lay in between. This CDR3 is 14 amino acids long.

The rearrangement links TRBV7-9 to TRBJ2-7; D gene unclear. This CDR3 contains 13 residues. V was shortened by 4 bases and J by 11 bases, with 18 bases between the two germline ends. Per the germline V gene, CDR1 is SEHNR and CDR2 is FQNEAQ (reference sequence). The CDR3, as DNA: TGTGCCAGCAGCTCCCTCCCCGGTGAGGTAGAGTACTTC. Translation: CASSSLPGEVEYF.

This chain connects TRBV7-2 to TRBJ2-1; 8 nucleotides line up with TRBD2. The CDR3 runs 17 residues. Trimming took 5 bases from V and 0 from J; bases not matched to a gene: 9. Germline V lookup: CDR1 SGHTA, CDR2 FQGNSA. The CDR3 region is CASSKRATSGSYNEQFF. For the CDR3, the DNA is TGTGCCAGCAGCAAGAGGGCAACTAGCGGCTCCTACAATGAGCAGTTCTTC.

This chain uses TRBV6-5 with TRBJ1-2; D is unclear. Germline loops: CDR1 MNHEY, CDR2 SVGAGI. Deletions cut 0 bases from V and 0 bases from J, with 8 bases between. CDR3 size: 15 residues. CDR3 in DNA: TGTGCCAGCAGTTACTCGTACAGATCTAACTATGGCTACACCTTC. This gives the protein CASSYSYRSNYGYTF.

The chain is built from TRBV18 and TRBJ2-5; 9 bases align to TRBD2. V lost 6 bases, J lost 1 base, and 9 bases stayed unmatched. The CDR3 contains 16 residues. Per the germline V gene, CDR1 is KGHSH and CDR2 is LQKENI. CDR3 amino acids: CASSLGGRAGQETQYF. The CDR3 DNA is TGTGCCAGCTCTCTTGGCGGGAGGGCAGGCCAAGAGACCCAGTACTTC.

The rearrangement joins TRBV15 to TRBJ1-1, with D possibly TRBD1 on 6 matching bases. This CDR3 comprises 15 residues. The V gene's germline CDR1 is LNHNV and CDR2 YYDKDF (reference sequence). V lost 1 base and J lost 4, with 13 bases in between. The CDR3 region has the DNA TGTGCCACCAGCAGAGTAGAGGGGGTGGTCACTGAAGCTTTCTTT. It codes for CATSRVEGVVTEAFF.

This clone is labeled medium-sized. The chain carries TRBV5-4 and TRBJ2-3, with 14 positions matching TRBD2. The CDR3 contains 17 residues. With 4 bases clipped from V and 3 bases from J, the junction kept 7 bases outside the gene matches. From germline, CDR1 is SGHNT and CDR2 YYREEE (reference sequence). As DNA, the CDR3 is TGTGCCAGCAGCGTAAGACTAGCGGGAGGGCCTACAGATACGCAGTATTTT. Translating it yields CASSVRLAGGPTDTQYF.